This TCR beta chain was found in a study of glioma-infiltrating T cells. Findings and caveats of the study: Only very few CDR3 sequences appeared in both tissue and blood. Gliomas, especially low-grade, showed above-expected tissue-blood divergence; non-neoplastic patients showed below.

The germline V gene has CDR1 SEHNR and CDR2 FQNEAQ (reference sequence). Trimming removed 7 bases from V and 0 bases from J, with 12 bases in between. The CDR3 loop spans 15 amino acids. Concerning this clonotype: Its target is unknown. A read error is possible here, since a much larger clone lies one base away.

The iRepertoire nested amplicon-rescue multiplex PCR amplified TCR alpha and beta CDR3s from RNA. Tissue mRNA or PBMC total RNA, roughly 100-400 ng, went into one-step reverse transcription and amplification. TCRdb re-analysed the multiplex PCR reads in MiXCR, keeping a single row per CDR3 protein. The table records some 100,000 distinct CDR3 sequences, less than 30% of them present only once. Sequencing was carried out using glioma tissue, nonneoplastic brain tissue, or PBMCs (not recorded which). The chain combines TRBV7-9 with TRBJ2-2, with D perhaps TRBD2 (6 bases). This TCR was sampled from a human donor with low-grade glioma or glioblastoma, undergoing nonglioma brain surgery, or in good health (not recorded which). The CDR3 loop reads CASITGTPNTGELFF. The CDR3 DNA is TGTGCCAGCATCACCGGGACTCCGAACACCGGGGAGCTGTTTTTT. The full variable domain, rest sourced from reference TRBV7-9 and TRBJ2-2, is DTGVSQNPRHKITKRGQNVTFRCDPISEHNRLYWYRQTLGQGPEFLTYFQNEAQLEKSRLLSDRFSAERPKGSFSTLEIQRTEQGDSAMYLCASITGTPNTGELFFGEGSRLTVL.